These T cell receptor beta chains were read from a single sample in a study of shared clonotypes between healthy human individuals. Produced via immunoSEQ multiplex PCR; TCRdb's table is partial and in-frame only. Of more than 2 million clones detected, roughly 96% appear once; the ten largest clones hold 0.1% to 0.15%. Sequenced material: naive CD4+ T cells sorted from blood. The receptors stem from a man younger than 30 in good health. The CDR3 runs from the conserved cysteine through the conserved F or W. D genes are given only for firm matches. Expanded clones are given a class, and other clones once, few, many or no size at all.

NA	NA	TRBV5-6	TRBJ1-4	CASSLGLGTFEKLFF	TGTGCCAGCAGCTTGGGGTTGGGGACATTTGAAAAACTGTTTTTT
NA	NA	TRBV4-3	TRBJ2-3	CASSQGVGGTDTQYF	TGCGCCAGCAGCCAAGGGGTAGGGGGGACAGATACGCAGTATTTT
NA	NA	TRBV7-2	TRBJ2-6	CASSFRRKQGGSGANVLTF	TGTGCCAGCAGCTTTCGCAGGAAGCAGGGAGGCTCTGGGGCCAACGTCCTGACTTTC
NA	NA	TRBV2	TRBJ1-1	CASSPRWGAEAFF	TGTGCCAGCAGTCCGAGGTGGGGGGCTGAAGCTTTCTTT
NA	NA	TRBV5-1	TRBJ2-7	CASSLASHEQYF	TGCGCCAGCAGCTTGGCATCCCACGAGCAGTACTTC
TRBD1	once	TRBV15	TRBJ2-1	CATSREGQGYNEQFF	TGTGCCACCAGCAGAGAGGGACAGGGCTACAATGAGCAGTTCTTC
NA	NA	TRBV30	TRBJ2-5	CSQAGGVQETQYF	TGTAGCCAAGCGGGTGGGGTCCAAGAGACCCAGTACTTC
TRBD1	once	TRBV7-9	TRBJ2-7	CASSSRTGYSYEQYF	TGTGCCAGCAGCTCCCGGACAGGGTACTCCTACGAGCAGTACTTC
NA	NA	TRBV5-1	TRBJ1-1	CASSVGGLSVTEAFF	TGCGCCAGCAGCGTAGGCGGGTTGTCAGTGACTGAAGCTTTCTTT
NA	NA	TRBV7-9	TRBJ1-6	CASSLASISRSPLHF	TGTGCCAGCAGCTTAGCGTCAATCTCTCGATCACCCCTCCACTTT
TRBD2	NA	TRBV28	TRBJ2-5	CASSTGLAGPWLETQYF	TGTGCCAGCAGTACGGGACTAGCGGGGCCGTGGTTAGAGACCCAGTACTTC
NA	NA	TRBV6-5	TRBJ2-5	CASSYVEETQYF	TGTGCCAGCAGTTACGTGGAAGAGACCCAGTACTTC
NA	NA	TRBV7-2	TRBJ2-7	CASSLAGGVPYEQYF	TGTGCCAGCAGCTTAGCGGGCGGGGTCCCCTACGAGCAGTACTTC
TRBD1	NA	TRBV28	TRBJ1-4	CASIGTGVGKLFF	TGTGCCAGCATCGGGACAGGGGTTGGGAAACTGTTTTTT
NA	NA	TRBV2	TRBJ2-1	CASRGTAYNEQFF	TGTGCCAGCAGGGGGACTGCCTACAATGAGCAGTTCTTC
TRBD2	NA	TRBV29-1	TRBJ2-7	CSVSGGTYEQYF	TGCAGCGTTAGCGGGGGTACCTACGAGCAGTACTTC
NA	NA	TRBV6-5	TRBJ2-6	CASSYMGFSGANVLTF	TGTGCCAGCAGTTATATGGGATTCTCAGGGGCCAACGTCCTGACTTTC
TRBD2	NA	TRBV27	TRBJ2-5	CASSGTSGGQYF	TGTGCCAGCAGCGGGACTAGCGGGGGGCAGTACTTC
TRBD1	NA	TRBV7-3	TRBJ2-3	CASSKVGQGTDTQYF	TGTGCCAGCAGCAAAGTGGGACAGGGGACAGATACGCAGTATTTT
NA	NA	TRBV10-2	TRBJ2-3	CATFGWVQYF	TGCGCCACCTTCGGTTGGGTGCAGTATTTT
NA	NA	TRBV11-3	TRBJ2-7	CASSLAGSYEQYF	TGTGCCAGCAGCTTAGCCGGAAGCTACGAGCAGTACTTC
NA	once	TRBV6-5	TRBJ1-2	CASSRGGGYTF	TGTGCCAGCAGTCGTGGGGGTGGCTACACCTTC
TRBD1	once	TRBV7-9	TRBJ1-1	CASSSRPSQGASEAFF	TGTGCCAGCAGCTCCAGGCCCTCACAGGGGGCCTCTGAAGCTTTCTTT
NA	NA	TRBV7-9	TRBJ1-3	CASSPWGVGNTIYF	TGTGCCAGCAGCCCGTGGGGGGTTGGAAACACCATATATTTT
TRBD1	NA	TRBV5-1	TRBJ2-1	CASSLRDRYNNEQFF	TGCGCCAGCAGCTTAAGGGACAGGTACAACAATGAGCAGTTCTTC
NA	NA	TRBV7-8	TRBJ1-2	CASSQRVLGGANYGYTF	TGTGCCAGCAGCCAGAGGGTACTCGGGGGAGCTAACTATGGCTACACCTTC
TRBD2	NA	TRBV5-4	TRBJ2-1	CASSLDVAGAYNEQFF	TGTGCCAGCAGCTTGGACGTAGCGGGGGCTTACAATGAGCAGTTCTTC
NA	once	TRBV5-6	TRBJ1-6	CASSLGGFSSPLHF	TGTGCCAGCAGCCTCGGGGGTTTCTCTTCACCCCTCCACTTT
TRBD1	NA	TRBV27	TRBJ1-5	CASSVDRGRGQPQHF	TGTGCCAGCAGTGTCGACAGGGGACGGGGTCAGCCCCAGCATTTT
TRBD1	NA	TRBV7-2	TRBJ2-3	CASSLGPWQGATDTQYF	TGTGCCAGCAGCTTAGGCCCTTGGCAGGGGGCCACAGATACGCAGTATTTT
TRBD1	NA	TRBV28	TRBJ1-2	CASSGTGRSYGYTF	TGTGCCAGCAGTGGGACAGGGCGGAGCTATGGCTACACCTTC
NA	NA	TRBV6-1	TRBJ1-2	CASSEAGSFKVSF	TGTGCCAGCAGTGAAGCGGGCAGTTTTAAGGTATCCTTC
NA	NA	TRBV30	TRBJ2-7	CAWSPGQFYEQYF	TGTGCCTGGAGTCCAGGACAGTTTTACGAGCAGTACTTC
TRBD1	NA	TRBV4-1	TRBJ2-7	CASSPTGTATYEQYF	TGCGCCAGCAGCCCTACCGGGACAGCGACCTACGAGCAGTACTTC
NA	NA	TRBV9	TRBJ2-5	CASSVLAERETQYF	TGTGCCAGCAGCGTCTTGGCAGAGCGAGAGACCCAGTACTTC
NA	NA	TRBV25-1	TRBJ1-6	CASSEYTTDNSPLHF	TGTGCCAGCAGTGAATATACGACAGATAATTCACCCCTCCACTTT
TRBD1	NA	TRBV12-5	TRBJ2-6	CASGLGSKTEDRQVPGANVLTF	TGTGCTAGTGGTTTGGGGTCCAAGACCGAGGACAGGCAAGTTCCTGGGGCCAACGTCCTGACTTTC
TRBD2	NA	TRBV5-4	TRBJ2-3	CASSPQRPGGTDTQYF	TGTGCCAGCAGCCCTCAGCGGCCGGGGGGAACAGATACGCAGTATTTT
TRBD2	NA	TRBV28	TRBJ2-7	CASRSPGLQFYEQYF	TGTGCCAGCAGGTCACCGGGACTACAGTTCTACGAGCAGTACTTC
NA	NA	TRBV18	TRBJ2-3	CASSPAVRDTQYF	TGTGCCAGCTCACCAGCGGTGAGGGATACGCAGTATTTT
NA	NA	TRBV30	TRBJ1-5	CAWSPQGDQPQHF	TGTGCCTGGAGTCCGCAGGGCGATCAGCCCCAGCATTTT
NA	NA	TRBV11-2	TRBJ1-3	CASSLVVTTAGNTIYF	TGTGCCAGCAGCTTAGTGGTGACGACGGCTGGAAACACCATATATTTT
NA	once	TRBV5-4	TRBJ2-1	CASSLTEFNEQFF	TGTGCCAGCAGCCTCACTGAGTTCAATGAGCAGTTCTTC
NA	NA	TRBV30	TRBJ1-4	CAWTDNNEKLFF	TGTGCCTGGACAGACAATAATGAAAAACTGTTTTTT
NA	NA	TRBV7-7	TRBJ1-1	CASSPGWGTEAFF	TGTGCTAGCAGCCCCGGCTGGGGCACTGAAGCTTTCTTT
NA	NA	TRBV2	TRBJ1-4	CASSVLDLTTNEKLFF	TGTGCCAGCAGTGTTTTGGACCTTACAACTAATGAAAAACTGTTTTTT
NA	NA	TRBV11-2	TRBJ2-2	CASSSRSGDSGELFF	TGTGCCAGCAGCTCAAGGTCCGGGGATAGCGGGGAGCTGTTTTTT
TRBD1	NA	TRBV28	TRBJ2-7	CASGRGQGGAYEQYF	TGTGCCAGCGGCAGGGGGCAGGGAGGCGCCTACGAGCAGTACTTC
NA	NA	TRBV5-1	TRBJ1-1	CASSSQPETGAEAFF	TGCGCCAGCAGCTCGCAACCCGAGACGGGCGCTGAAGCTTTCTTT
TRBD2	NA	TRBV2	TRBJ2-7	CASGAAGLGYEQYF	TGTGCCAGCGGAGCCGCGGGACTAGGGTACGAGCAGTACTTC
TRBD1	NA	TRBV6-5	TRBJ2-7	CASSYEGAQYEQYF	TGTGCCAGCAGTTACGAGGGGGCGCAGTACGAGCAGTACTTC
NA	NA	TRBV12-2	TRBJ1-4	CASRSPGQGRVEKLFF	TGTGCAAGTCGCTCACCGGGACAGGGGCGCGTTGAAAAACTGTTTTTT
TRBD2	NA	TRBV29-1	TRBJ2-4	CSVASGGLFEYF	TGCAGCGTTGCTTCGGGGGGGCTTTTTGAGTACTTC
NA	NA	TRBV6-1	TRBJ1-5	CASSEYLSGVGSNQPQHF	TGTGCCAGCAGTGAATATCTCTCTGGGGTCGGTAGCAATCAGCCCCAGCATTTT